This T cell receptor (beta chain) appears in the sequencing data of a study of beta chain features in type 1 diabetes. This clone has more than one count but fewer than ten. The authors reverse transcribed all of the isolated RNA, so sequencing captured expressed TCRB transcripts. The assay was immunoSEQ multiplex PCR, and TCRdb's table has in-frame clones only and misses some. The sample shows more than 300,000 clones, approximately 15% of them seen only once. The clonotype comes from a woman aged 18-30 years in good health. Sequencing input: naive CD4+ T cells from blood.

As DNA, the CDR3 is TGTGCCAGCAGCAGTCAGGGGGCGGTGACCGGGGAGCTGTTTTTT. This encodes CASSSQGAVTGELFF. The J gene is TRBJ2-2, the V gene TRBV9; 8 nucleotides line up with TRBD1. Germline CDR1 is SGDLS and CDR2 is YYNGEE. The ends lost 4 bases at V and 5 bases at J; junction bases unmatched: 7. The CDR3 sequence is 15 residues long.